The present entry profiles one T cell receptor (beta chain) with its context. Its specificity is unknown. An end of the junction does not agree with germline; a read error may underlie this. The sample is drawn from a study of tumor-infiltrating lymphocytes in glioblastoma multiforme. In germline, CDR1 is MNHEY, CDR2 SVGAGI. The CDR3 is made up of 12 amino acids. Whole-study findings and limits: T cells were not sorted into functional subsets. Just one glioblastoma patient contributed to the TCR-mutation comparison. RNA-based TCR sequencing may distort clone frequencies, since cells carry unequal TCR transcript numbers.

TCRB libraries came from RNA via three nested multiplex PCR rounds. TCRB cDNA was made from around 0.48 ug total RNA. Each CDR3 protein is one row after TCRdb ran MiXCR on the multiplex PCR reads. The sample carries about 10,000 distinct CDR3 sequences, roughly 65% recorded once. The chain links TRBV6-5 to TRBJ2-7; D tentatively fits TRBD1 or TRBD2 (5 bases each). The sequence was obtained from a male donor with glioblastoma. The sequenced sample consisted of brain tumor tissue. CDR3 in amino acids: CACSFTGDQQYF. The CDR3 nucleotides read TGTGCCTGCAGTTTCACCGGGGACCAGCAGTACTTC.